This is a list of T cell receptor beta chains from one sample in a study of T cell responses to AZD1222 COVID-19 vaccine. The repertoire was sequenced with immunoSEQ multiplex PCR; TCRdb's copy has only in-frame clones and lacks some. The sample yields 240,000 or so clones, 80% to 95% seen once. The input for sequencing was peripheral blood, taken on day 0 of AZD1222 vaccination. These receptor sequences come from an adult in good health. Each CDR3 is given with its conserved first and last residue. The D gene is left open where the match is weak. A clone size is listed for some rows: how often the clone was seen (once, few, many), or a class if it is expanded.

clone_size: .
d_call: .
v_call: TRBV10-3
j_call: TRBJ1-4
cdr3_aa: CAISEGRREVANEKLFF
cdr3_nt: TGTGCCATCAGTGAGGGCAGGAGGGAAGTCGCTAATGAAAAACTGTTTTTT

clone_size: .
d_call: .
v_call: TRBV5-1
j_call: TRBJ1-1
cdr3_aa: CASSLDPGSTEAFF
cdr3_nt: TGCGCCAGCAGCTTGGATCCGGGTAGCACTGAAGCTTTCTTT

clone_size: .
d_call: TRBD1
v_call: TRBV6-4
j_call: TRBJ1-2
cdr3_aa: CASSERTGGGYTF
cdr3_nt: TGTGCCAGCAGTGAGCGGACAGGTGGTGGCTACACCTTC

clone_size: .
d_call: .
v_call: TRBV5-1
j_call: TRBJ2-5
cdr3_aa: CASSIARETQYF
cdr3_nt: TGCGCCAGCAGCATTGCTAGAGAGACCCAGTACTTC

clone_size: .
d_call: .
v_call: TRBV19
j_call: TRBJ2-1
cdr3_aa: CASSTTAGTYNEQFF
cdr3_nt: TGTGCCAGTAGTACAACAGCCGGGACGTACAATGAGCAGTTCTTC

clone_size: .
d_call: .
v_call: TRBV6-5
j_call: TRBJ2-1
cdr3_aa: CASSLGYAQFF
cdr3_nt: TGTGCCAGCAGCCTCGGCTATGCGCAGTTCTTC

clone_size: .
d_call: .
v_call: TRBV30
j_call: TRBJ2-2
cdr3_aa: CAWSPDFTGELFF
cdr3_nt: TGTGCCTGGAGTCCAGACTTCACCGGGGAGCTGTTTTTT

clone_size: .
d_call: TRBD1
v_call: TRBV5-1
j_call: TRBJ2-2
cdr3_aa: CASSTRTGDTGELFF
cdr3_nt: TGCGCCAGCAGCACACGGACAGGAGACACCGGGGAGCTGTTTTTT

clone_size: .
d_call: .
v_call: TRBV30
j_call: TRBJ1-2
cdr3_aa: CALAPGIKYYGYTF
cdr3_nt: TGTGCACTTGCACCAGGGATCAAGTATTATGGCTACACCTTC

clone_size: .
d_call: TRBD1
v_call: TRBV7-9
j_call: TRBJ1-5
cdr3_aa: CASSPGTDYQPQHF
cdr3_nt: TGTGCCAGCAGCCCCGGGACAGATTATCAGCCCCAGCATTTT

clone_size: .
d_call: .
v_call: TRBV28
j_call: TRBJ1-1
cdr3_aa: CASSETGNTEAFF
cdr3_nt: TGTGCCAGCAGTGAAACAGGGAACACTGAAGCTTTCTTT

clone_size: few
d_call: .
v_call: TRBV6-2/TRBV6-3
j_call: TRBJ2-2
cdr3_aa: CASSSAELGVTGELFF
cdr3_nt: TGTGCCAGCAGTTCGGCGGAGCTAGGGGTGACCGGGGAGCTGTTTTTT

clone_size: .
d_call: .
v_call: TRBV18
j_call: TRBJ2-7
cdr3_aa: CASSPSPNTYEQYF
cdr3_nt: TGTGCCAGCTCACCTAGTCCAAATACCTACGAGCAGTACTTC

clone_size: once
d_call: .
v_call: TRBV19
j_call: TRBJ1-4
cdr3_aa: CASSMDSLYEKLFF
cdr3_nt: TGTGCCAGTAGTATGGACAGCCTCTACGAAAAACTGTTTTTT

clone_size: .
d_call: TRBD2
v_call: TRBV7-3
j_call: TRBJ2-3
cdr3_aa: CASSLSPAGGPLDTQYF
cdr3_nt: TGTGCCAGCAGCTTATCTCCAGCGGGAGGGCCATTAGATACGCAGTATTTT

clone_size: .
d_call: .
v_call: TRBV2
j_call: TRBJ2-1
cdr3_aa: CASSLYNEQFF
cdr3_nt: TGTGCCAGCAGCCTTTACAATGAGCAGTTCTTC

clone_size: .
d_call: .
v_call: TRBV18
j_call: TRBJ1-1
cdr3_aa: CASSPIQGKDTEAFF
cdr3_nt: TGTGCCAGCTCACCAATACAGGGAAAGGACACTGAAGCTTTCTTT

clone_size: .
d_call: .
v_call: TRBV29-1
j_call: TRBJ1-2
cdr3_aa: CSVEGPQNYGYTF
cdr3_nt: TGCAGCGTTGAGGGCCCACAGAACTATGGCTACACCTTC

clone_size: .
d_call: .
v_call: TRBV27
j_call: TRBJ2-1
cdr3_aa: CASSSRGIEQFF
cdr3_nt: TGTGCCAGCAGCTCCAGGGGTATTGAGCAGTTCTTC

clone_size: .
d_call: TRBD2
v_call: TRBV28
j_call: TRBJ2-7
cdr3_aa: CASSSSGSYEQYF
cdr3_nt: TGTGCCAGCAGTTCTAGCGGGAGCTACGAGCAGTACTTC

clone_size: .
d_call: .
v_call: TRBV5-1
j_call: TRBJ2-3
cdr3_aa: CASSFQPLSTDTQYF
cdr3_nt: TGCGCCAGCAGCTTCCAGCCCCTAAGCACAGATACGCAGTATTTT

clone_size: once
d_call: .
v_call: TRBV27
j_call: TRBJ1-6
cdr3_aa: CASSQGMHNSPLHF
cdr3_nt: TGTGCCAGCAGTCAAGGGATGCACAATTCACCCCTCCACTTT

clone_size: .
d_call: .
v_call: TRBV15
j_call: TRBJ1-4
cdr3_aa: CATSRETKREKLFF
cdr3_nt: TGTGCCACCAGCAGAGAGACCAAGCGGGAAAAACTGTTTTTT

clone_size: .
d_call: .
v_call: TRBV7-2
j_call: TRBJ2-1
cdr3_aa: CASSLWGNEQFF
cdr3_nt: TGTGCCAGCAGCTTATGGGGTAATGAGCAGTTCTTC

clone_size: .
d_call: .
v_call: TRBV6-2/TRBV6-3
j_call: TRBJ1-4
cdr3_aa: CASSYRGQGANEKLFF
cdr3_nt: TGTGCCAGCAGTTACCGCGGACAAGGCGCTAATGAAAAACTGTTTTTT

clone_size: few
d_call: .
v_call: TRBV18
j_call: TRBJ1-4
cdr3_aa: CASSPRGSTNEKLFF
cdr3_nt: TGTGCCAGCTCACCAAGAGGTTCAACTAATGAAAAACTGTTTTTT

clone_size: .
d_call: .
v_call: TRBV5-1
j_call: TRBJ2-1
cdr3_aa: CASSLGNEQFF
cdr3_nt: TGCGCCAGCAGCTTAGGGAATGAGCAGTTCTTC

clone_size: .
d_call: .
v_call: TRBV24-1
j_call: TRBJ2-2
cdr3_aa: CATSGIRLGTGELFF
cdr3_nt: TGTGCCACCAGTGGGATCCGCTTGGGCACCGGGGAGCTGTTTTTT

clone_size: .
d_call: .
v_call: TRBV3-1/TRBV3-2
j_call: TRBJ1-1
cdr3_aa: CASSLSRTEAFF
cdr3_nt: TGTGCCAGCAGCCTCAGTAGGACTGAAGCTTTCTTT

clone_size: .
d_call: .
v_call: TRBV2
j_call: TRBJ2-6
cdr3_aa: CASSDQGWANVLTF
cdr3_nt: TGTGCCAGCAGTGACCAGGGGTGGGCCAACGTCCTGACTTTC

clone_size: .
d_call: TRBD1
v_call: TRBV2
j_call: TRBJ1-5
cdr3_aa: CASRFGQGAQPQHF
cdr3_nt: TGTGCCAGCAGGTTCGGACAGGGCGCTCAGCCCCAGCATTTT

clone_size: .
d_call: .
v_call: TRBV23-1
j_call: TRBJ1-5
cdr3_aa: CASSQRQGRNQPQHF
cdr3_nt: TGCGCCAGCAGTCAAAGGCAGGGGCGCAATCAGCCCCAGCATTTT

clone_size: once
d_call: .
v_call: TRBV7-2
j_call: TRBJ1-1
cdr3_aa: CASSWGQNTEAFF
cdr3_nt: TGTGCCAGCAGCTGGGGACAGAACACTGAAGCTTTCTTT

clone_size: .
d_call: .
v_call: TRBV5-4
j_call: TRBJ2-3
cdr3_aa: CASSSGGGTTDTQYF
cdr3_nt: TGTGCCAGCAGCTCAGGGGGGGGAACCACAGATACGCAGTATTTT

clone_size: .
d_call: .
v_call: TRBV7-9
j_call: TRBJ1-3
cdr3_aa: CASSLAGEGTGNTIYF
cdr3_nt: TGTGCCAGCAGCTTAGCGGGCGAGGGAACTGGAAACACCATATATTTT

clone_size: .
d_call: .
v_call: TRBV2
j_call: TRBJ2-7
cdr3_aa: CASSALSFSGASPEGLSYEQYF
cdr3_nt: TGTGCCAGCAGTGCCCTATCTTTCAGTGGGGCCTCTCCTGAAGGCCTCTCCTACGAGCAGTACTTC

clone_size: .
d_call: .
v_call: TRBV28
j_call: TRBJ1-1
cdr3_aa: CASSDRPRAFF
cdr3_nt: TGTGCCAGCAGTGATCGGCCAAGGGCTTTCTTT

clone_size: once
d_call: .
v_call: TRBV27
j_call: TRBJ2-7
cdr3_aa: CASSFSVPSEQYF
cdr3_nt: TGTGCCAGCAGTTTCTCCGTCCCGAGCGAGCAGTACTTC

clone_size: .
d_call: .
v_call: TRBV2
j_call: TRBJ1-1
cdr3_aa: CASRGLRGRAEAFF
cdr3_nt: TGTGCCAGCAGGGGACTACGGGGGAGGGCTGAAGCTTTCTTT

clone_size: .
d_call: TRBD1
v_call: TRBV29-1
j_call: TRBJ2-7
cdr3_aa: CSVEGDRDEQYF
cdr3_nt: TGCAGCGTTGAGGGGGACAGGGATGAGCAGTACTTC

clone_size: .
d_call: TRBD2
v_call: TRBV28
j_call: TRBJ2-3
cdr3_aa: CASSALVQRGITDTQYF
cdr3_nt: TGTGCCAGCAGTGCCCTAGTTCAGCGGGGGATCACAGATACGCAGTATTTT

clone_size: .
d_call: .
v_call: TRBV5-1
j_call: TRBJ1-4
cdr3_aa: CASSNALAREKLFF
cdr3_nt: TGCGCCAGCAGCAATGCCTTGGCGCGGGAAAAACTGTTTTTT

clone_size: .
d_call: .
v_call: TRBV5-1
j_call: TRBJ2-3
cdr3_aa: CASSLATPSDTQYF
cdr3_nt: TGCGCCAGCAGCTTGGCCACCCCATCAGATACGCAGTATTTT

clone_size: .
d_call: .
v_call: TRBV11-2
j_call: TRBJ1-1
cdr3_aa: CASSPGRKGASAFF
cdr3_nt: TGTGCCAGCAGCCCCGGACGCAAGGGCGCCTCAGCTTTCTTT

clone_size: .
d_call: TRBD1
v_call: TRBV3-1/TRBV3-2
j_call: TRBJ1-4
cdr3_aa: CASSPRRTGDLELFF
cdr3_nt: TGTGCCAGCAGCCCCCGACGGACAGGGGATCTAGAACTGTTTTTT

clone_size: .
d_call: .
v_call: TRBV7-3
j_call: TRBJ1-1
cdr3_aa: CASSTTPGYTEAFF
cdr3_nt: TGTGCCAGCAGCACCACCCCCGGGTACACTGAAGCTTTCTTT